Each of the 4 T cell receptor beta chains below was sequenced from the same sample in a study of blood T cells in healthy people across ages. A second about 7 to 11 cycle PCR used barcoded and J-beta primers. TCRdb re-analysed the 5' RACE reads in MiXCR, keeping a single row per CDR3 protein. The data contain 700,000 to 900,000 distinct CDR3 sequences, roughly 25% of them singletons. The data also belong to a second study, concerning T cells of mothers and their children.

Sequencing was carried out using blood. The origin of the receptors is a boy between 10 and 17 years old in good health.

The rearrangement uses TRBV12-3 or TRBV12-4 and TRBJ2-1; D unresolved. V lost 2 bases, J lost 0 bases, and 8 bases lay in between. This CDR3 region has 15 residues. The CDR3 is CASSLLRSSYNEQFF. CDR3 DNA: TGTGCCAGCAGTTTACTCCGAAGCTCCTACAATGAGCAGTTCTTC.

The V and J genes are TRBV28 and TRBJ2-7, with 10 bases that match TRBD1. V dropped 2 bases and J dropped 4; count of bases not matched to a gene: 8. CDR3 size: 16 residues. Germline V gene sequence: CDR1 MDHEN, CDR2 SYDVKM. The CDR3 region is CASSLAWTGGRYEQYF. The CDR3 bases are TGTGCCAGCAGTTTAGCTTGGACAGGGGGAAGGTACGAGCAGTACTTC.

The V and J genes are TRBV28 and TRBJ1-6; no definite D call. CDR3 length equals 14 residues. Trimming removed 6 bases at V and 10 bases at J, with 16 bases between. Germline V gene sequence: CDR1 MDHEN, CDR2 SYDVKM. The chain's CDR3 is CASSPPPQISPLHF. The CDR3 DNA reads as TGTGCCAGCAGCCCTCCCCCACAGATATCACCCCTCCACTTT.

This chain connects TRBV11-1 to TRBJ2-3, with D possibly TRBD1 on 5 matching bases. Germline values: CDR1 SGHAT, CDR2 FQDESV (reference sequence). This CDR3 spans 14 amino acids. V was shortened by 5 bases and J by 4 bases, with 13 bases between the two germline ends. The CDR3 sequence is CASSLRVVPDTQYF. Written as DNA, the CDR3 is TGTGCCAGCAGCCTCAGGGTGGTTCCAGATACGCAGTATTTT. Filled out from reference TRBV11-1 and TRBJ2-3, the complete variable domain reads EAEVAQSPRYKITEKSQAVAFWCDPISGHATLYWYRQILGQGPELLVQFQDESVVDDSQLPKDRFSAERLKGVDSTLKIQPAELGDSAMYLCASSLRVVPDTQYFGPGTRLTVL.